Only a few counts were recorded for the clone carrying this T cell receptor (beta chain). Its cognate antigen is unknown. The data were taken from a study of T-cell reconstitution after alpha-beta-depleted transplantation in children. This CDR3 has 17 residues. V lost 0 bases, J lost 0 bases, and 14 bases lay in between. The germline V gene encodes CDR1 SGHVS and CDR2 FQNEAQ. Findings of the study overall: About two months after transplant, alpha-beta T cells reportedly came from several hundred expanded graft clones. One year after transplant, T-cell counts and diversity came mostly from newly produced T cells. Some patients' high day-60 TCRbeta diversity was traced to surviving recipient T cells and thymic progenitors.

Preparation of the TCRbeta library involved a method that used unique molecular identifiers. TCRdb itself ran the PCR reads through MiXCR, one entry per CDR3 protein. This sample carries fewer than 1 million distinct CDR3 sequences, 16% of them seen once, and the ten largest clones take around 4.5%. V is TRBV7-8 and J is TRBJ2-5; no firm D call. The source of this sequence is a male patient aged 10 to 17 who had a stem cell transplant for acute lymphoblastic leukemia, so the T cells may come from the graft donor. The sample consisted of PBMCs, mostly from graft donor cells, taken 360 days after TCRalphabeta/CD19-depleted stem cell transplant. The CDR3 DNA follows: TGTGCCAGCAGCTTAGCCCCGCAGATCCCCTACCAAGAGACCCAGTACTTC. Translation: CASSLAPQIPYQETQYF.